A single sample is the source of the 20 T cell receptor beta chains below, sequenced in a study of blood T cell repertoires in COVID-19. TCRdb's table, derived via immunoSEQ multiplex PCR, lists solely in-frame clones and lacks some. The repertoire holds approximately 280,000 clones, around 90% seen once, with 9% to 9.5% in the top ten. Sequencing was carried out using peripheral blood. The receptors shown here come from a man aged 18 to 30 with active or convalescent COVID-19.

The chain uses TRBV11-2 and TRBJ2-7, with D possibly being TRBD1 (6 bases). Germline values: CDR1 SGHAT, CDR2 FQNNGV. V gave up 4 bases and J gave up 4 bases, with 14 bases separating them. This CDR3 contains 14 residues. The CDR3 spells CASSSNAGVYEQYF. The CDR3 region has the DNA TGTGCCAGCAGCTCGAACGCAGGGGTTTACGAGCAGTACTTC.

The chain combines TRBV5-6 with TRBJ1-3; D may be TRBD1 (5 bases). CDR3 length: 15 amino acids. From germline, CDR1 is SGHDT and CDR2 YYEEEE. V gave up 0 bases and J gave up 4 bases, with 11 bases separating them. CDR3 sequence (DNA): TGTGCCAGCAGCTTGGTTCCAGGGTCAGGAAACACCATATATTTT. Translated: CASSLVPGSGNTIYF.

V usage is TRBV4-3 and J usage is TRBJ2-3; TRBD2 aligns across 9 bases. Germline trimming cut 1 base from V and 4 bases from J; bases unmatched to any gene: 6. CDR3 length equals 16 residues. Germline CDR1 LGHNA, CDR2 YSLEER. In nucleotides, the CDR3 is TGCGCCAGCAGCCAAGCGGCGTTAGCGGGGGCAGATACGCAGTATTTT. Its translation: CASSQAALAGADTQYF.

This chain uses TRBV15 with TRBJ2-3; 9 bases are shared with TRBD2. With 4 bases clipped from V and 1 base from J, the junction kept 6 bases outside the gene matches. This CDR3 is built from 16 residues. The germline gives CDR1 LNHNV, CDR2 YYDKDF (reference sequence). CDR3 bases: TGTGCCACCAGCATCTTTAGCGGGGGAGGCACAGATACGCAGTATTTT. Translated: CATSIFSGGGTDTQYF.

The rearrangement uses TRBV4-1 and TRBJ2-5, with TRBD2 matching 11 bases. Germline V gene data show CDR1 as MGHRA and CDR2 as YSYEKL. The CDR3 extends over 15 amino acids. Trimming removed 5 bases from V and 4 bases from J; junction bases left unmatched: 6. CDR3 protein: CASSNSGGEGETQYF. Here the CDR3 DNA reads TGCGCCAGCAGCAATAGCGGGGGGGAGGGAGAGACCCAGTACTTC.

The chain carries TRBV7-2 and TRBJ2-1, with D possibly TRBD2 on 5 matching bases. CDR3 size: 16 residues. V was shortened by 2 bases and J by 8 bases, with 19 bases between the two germline ends. Germline CDR1 is SGHTA and CDR2 is FQGNSA. The CDR3 loop is CASSLKGRGIRDEQFF. The CDR3 bases are TGTGCCAGCAGCTTAAAGGGCCGGGGAATACGTGATGAGCAGTTCTTC.

This chain uses TRBV2 with TRBJ1-1, with no clear D. V lost 4 bases to trimming and J lost 6 bases, with 9 bases between them. Germline values: CDR1 SNHLY, CDR2 FYNNEI. The CDR3 sequence is 12 residues long. CDR3 amino acids: CASSVWRAEAFF. The CDR3 DNA reads TGTGCCAGCAGTGTATGGAGGGCTGAAGCTTTCTTT.

This clone was picked up one time. The V call is TRBV10-2, the J call TRBJ2-2; a weak D match, TRBD2 (7 bases). The length of the CDR3 is 14 residues. Deletions cut 4 bases from V and 5 bases from J, with 11 bases between. Per germline, CDR1 WSHSY and CDR2 SAAADI. CDR3 sequence (DNA): TGCGCCAGCAGTGTGGCGGGGGCGACCGGGGAGCTGTTTTTT. As protein: CASSVAGATGELFF.

The rearrangement links TRBV7-9 to TRBJ2-3; D is unclear. There are 13 residues in the CDR3. Germline V gene lookup returns CDR1 SEHNR and CDR2 FQNEAQ (reference sequence). V was cut by 0 bases and J by 6 bases, with 7 bases left in between. CDR3: CASSLAGLDTQYF. The CDR3 bases are TGTGCCAGCAGCTTAGCTGGGCTGGATACGCAGTATTTT.

A few counts support this clone. This chain joins TRBV9 and TRBJ2-5; 13 bases line up with TRBD2. The CDR3 is 18 residues long. Germline CDR1 and CDR2: SGDLS and YYNGEE. V lost 3 bases and J lost 2; bases outside the gene matches: 10. CDR3 nucleotide sequence: TGTGCCAGCAGCGCGCGGAGACCGGGACTAGCGGGGCAAGAGACCCAGTACTTC. Amino acids: CASSARRPGLAGQETQYF.

This clone was recorded only once. The chain combines TRBV7-2 with TRBJ1-2, with 8 bases lining up with TRBD1. The CDR3 totals 13 residues. J lost 7 bases, V lost 5 bases, and 6 bases had no gene match. In germline, CDR1 is SGHTA, CDR2 FQGNSA. The CDR3 reads CASSPDRAGGYTF. CDR3 bases: TGTGCCAGCAGCCCGGACAGGGCGGGTGGCTACACCTTC.

V is TRBV4-3 and J is TRBJ2-1; 8 bases are a match to TRBD1. V shed 0 bases, J shed 7 bases, and the junction held 14 bases outside the gene matches. This CDR3 is 18 amino acids long. Germline values: CDR1 LGHNA, CDR2 YSLEER. CDR3 in amino acids: CASSQDGTGYYFRNEQFF. The CDR3, as DNA: TGCGCCAGCAGCCAAGATGGGACAGGATATTACTTCAGGAATGAGCAGTTCTTC.

The rearrangement links TRBV9 to TRBJ1-1; D gene ambiguous. The CDR3 extends over 12 amino acids. CDR1 is SGDLS and CDR2 is YYNGEE in the germline V gene. V was trimmed by 4 bases and J by 8 bases, leaving 12 bases between them. CDR3 in DNA: TGTGCCAGCAGCCTCGGGGAAGGGGAAGCTTTCTTT. This sequence encodes CASSLGEGEAFF. Based on the CDR3 plus reference TRBV9 and TRBJ1-1, the full variable domain is DSGVTQTPKHLITATGQRVTLRCSPRSGDLSVYWYQQSLDQGLQFLIQYYNGEERAKGNILERFSAQQFPDLHSELNLSSLELGDSALYFCASSLGEGEAFFGQGTRLTVV.

The V and J genes are TRBV19 and TRBJ2-1; TRBD2 is a possible D gene (6 bases). Trimming left V 5 bases short and J 9 bases short, with 14 bases between. Germline CDR1 and CDR2: LNHDA and SQIVND (reference sequence). The CDR3 contains 13 residues. This CDR3 is CASSSGLGGEQFF. CDR3 DNA sequence: TGTGCCAGTAGTTCAGGGTTGGGAGGTGAGCAGTTCTTC.

For this clone: Other nucleotide sequences in the sample specify the same CDR3. The chain joins TRBV7-2 to TRBJ2-3; D is possibly TRBD2 (6 bases). From germline, CDR1 is SGHTA and CDR2 FQGNSA. CDR3 length equals 15 residues. V was trimmed by 5 bases and J by 1 base, leaving 13 bases between them. This chain's CDR3 is CASSPRRGGTDTQYF. CDR3 DNA: TGTGCCAGCAGCCCCCGGCGGGGCGGCACAGATACGCAGTATTTT. The full variable domain, in which reference TRBV7-2 and TRBJ2-3 provide the parts outside the CDR3, is GAGVSQSPSNKVTEKGKDVELRCDPISGHTALYWYRQSLGQGLEFLIYFQGNSAPDKSGLPSDRFSAERTGGSVSTLTIQRTQQEDSAVYLCASSPRRGGTDTQYFGPGTRLTVL.

The J gene is TRBJ2-7, the V gene TRBV3-1 (or the pseudogene TRBV3-2), with D possibly TRBD1 on 6 matching bases. The CDR3 contains 16 residues. Trimming shortened V by 2 bases and J by 5 bases, and 19 bases separated the two germline ends. Germline CDR1 LGHDT, CDR2 YNNKEL (reference sequence). CDR3 protein: CASSQRPDRLWHEQYF. Written as DNA, the CDR3 is TGTGCCAGCAGCCAAAGACCTGACAGGTTATGGCACGAGCAGTACTTC.

The chain carries TRBV5-1 and TRBJ2-3; TRBD2 matches at 7 bases. Germline CDR1 SGHRS, CDR2 YFSETQ. The CDR3 has 15 residues. Trimming took 4 bases from V and 2 from J; bases not matched to a gene: 7. The CDR3 spells CASSRAGVSTDTQYF. The DNA of the CDR3 is TGCGCCAGCAGCCGGGCGGGGGTTTCCACAGATACGCAGTATTTT.

The chain carries TRBV27 and TRBJ1-2; 9 bases map to TRBD1. Germline-derived CDR1 and CDR2 are MNHEY and SMNVEV (reference sequence). Trimming at V came to 2 bases and at J to 7 bases, leaving 14 bases not matched to a gene. CDR3 length equals 17 residues. CDR3 DNA: TGTGCCAGCAGTTTAACCGGACAGGGGATTTTCGGTAGTGGCTACACCTTC. Translated: CASSLTGQGIFGSGYTF.

This clone was counted once. The chain combines TRBV7-2 with TRBJ2-7; 9 positions match TRBD2. CDR3 length: 17 amino acids. The ends lost 3 bases at V and 9 bases at J; junction bases unmatched: 18. The germline gives CDR1 SGHTA, CDR2 FQGNSA. CDR3 loop: CASSFQGAGGFPVGQYF. The CDR3 DNA follows: TGTGCCAGCAGCTTTCAGGGTGCGGGGGGGTTTCCCGTCGGGCAGTACTTC.

The rearrangement links TRBV10-3 to TRBJ1-4; a weak D match, TRBD1 (5 bases). The CDR3 totals 14 residues. The germline V and J ends were trimmed by 5 bases and 6 bases, with 13 bases remaining between them. Germline V gene data show CDR1 as ENHRY and CDR2 as SYGVKD. This CDR3 reads CAISTGGVDEKLFF. In DNA, the CDR3 is TGTGCCATCAGTACCGGGGGTGTGGATGAAAAACTGTTTTTT.